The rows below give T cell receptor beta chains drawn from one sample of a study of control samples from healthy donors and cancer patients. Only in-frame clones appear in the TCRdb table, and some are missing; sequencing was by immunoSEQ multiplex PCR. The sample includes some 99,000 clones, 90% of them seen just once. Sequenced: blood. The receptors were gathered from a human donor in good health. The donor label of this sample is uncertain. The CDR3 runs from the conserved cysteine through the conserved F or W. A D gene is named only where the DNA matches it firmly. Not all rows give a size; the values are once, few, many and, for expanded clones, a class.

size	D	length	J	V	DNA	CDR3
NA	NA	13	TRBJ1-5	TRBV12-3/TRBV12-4	TGTGCCAGCTCGTCCCTAATACACCAGCCCCAGCATTTT	CASSSLIHQPQHF
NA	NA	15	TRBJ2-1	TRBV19	TGTGCCAGTAGTAGAGAAGCCACAGATTACAATGAGCAGTTCTTC	CASSREATDYNEQFF
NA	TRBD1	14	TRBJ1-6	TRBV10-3	TGTGCCATCAGCGAGGACAGGGTAAATTCACCCCTCCACTTT	CAISEDRVNSPLHF
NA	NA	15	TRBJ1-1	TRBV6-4	TGTGCCAGCAGCGCCCAAGGAGGTAGTAACACTGAAGCTTTCTTT	CASSAQGGSNTEAFF
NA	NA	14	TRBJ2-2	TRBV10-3	TGTGCCATCAGGGGGACAACAGAACACCGGGGAGCTGTTTTT	CAIRGTTEHRGAVF
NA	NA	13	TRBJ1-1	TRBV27	TGTGCCAGCAGTTTATGGCGCCACACTGAAGCTTTCTTT	CASSLWRHTEAFF
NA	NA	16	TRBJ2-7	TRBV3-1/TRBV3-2	TGTGCCAGCAGCCAAGTATCGTGGGGGGAGGCCTACGAGCAGTACTTC	CASSQVSWGEAYEQYF
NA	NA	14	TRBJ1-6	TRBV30	TGTGCCTGGAGAGGGGAAGGGTATAATTCACCCCTCCACTTT	CAWRGEGYNSPLHF
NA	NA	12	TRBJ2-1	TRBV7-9	TGTGCCAGCAGCTTATGGGGGAATGAGCAGTTCTTC	CASSLWGNEQFF
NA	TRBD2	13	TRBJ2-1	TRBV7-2	TGTGCCAGCAGCACCTGGGGAGGGGATGAGCAGTTCTTC	CASSTWGGDEQFF
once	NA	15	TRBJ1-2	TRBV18	TGTGCCAGCTCATCATCCGGGACCACGGCTTATGGCTACACCTTC	CASSSSGTTAYGYTF
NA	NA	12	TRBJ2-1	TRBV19	TGTGCCAGTAGAGCCCATTCTGGGGAGCAGTTCTTC	CASRAHSGEQFF
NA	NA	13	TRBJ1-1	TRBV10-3	TGTGCCATCAGTGGCGGAGAGGCCGATGAGGCTTTCTTT	CAISGGEADEAFF
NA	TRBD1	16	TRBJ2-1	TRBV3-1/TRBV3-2	TGTGCCAGCAGCCAAAACCGGGACAGGGGTCACAATGAGCAGTTCTTC	CASSQNRDRGHNEQFF
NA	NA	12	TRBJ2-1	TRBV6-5	TGTGCCACCAATACCTTCTACAATGAGCAGTTCTTC	CATNTFYNEQFF
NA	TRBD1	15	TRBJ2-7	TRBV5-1	TGCGCCAGCAGGGCAGGACAGGCCTCCTCCTACGAGCAGTACTTC	CASRAGQASSYEQYF
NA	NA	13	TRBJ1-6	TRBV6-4	TGTGCCAGCAGTGAGGGGACGGGTTCACCCCTCCACTTT	CASSEGTGSPLHF
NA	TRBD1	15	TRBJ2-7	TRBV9	TGTGCCAGCAGCCCCACGATGGACAGGACGGGCGAGCAGTACTTC	CASSPTMDRTGEQYF
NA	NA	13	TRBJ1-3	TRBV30	TGTGCCTGGAGTAGCGGGACTACAAACACCATATATTTT	CAWSSGTTNTIYF
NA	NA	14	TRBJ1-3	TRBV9	TGTGCCAGCAGCGTAGAAGGGCCTGGAAACACCATATATTTT	CASSVEGPGNTIYF
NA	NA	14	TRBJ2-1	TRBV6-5	TGTGCCAGCGAGACGGGTAGCGGCTACAATGAGCAGTTCTTC	CASETGSGYNEQFF
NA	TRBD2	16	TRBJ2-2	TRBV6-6	TGTGCCAGCAGCCCATCGGGAGCGGGGGAGACCGGGGAGCTGTTTTTT	CASSPSGAGETGELFF
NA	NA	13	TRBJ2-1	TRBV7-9	TGTGCCAGCAGCCAAACGGGGTACAATGAGCAGTTCTTC	CASSQTGYNEQFF
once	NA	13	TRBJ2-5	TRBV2	TGTGCCAGCAGTGACACAGGACAAGAGACCCAGTACTTC	CASSDTGQETQYF
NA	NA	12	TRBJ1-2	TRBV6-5	TGTGCCAGCAGGCCGACAGGAGGTGGCTACACCTTC	CASRPTGGGYTF
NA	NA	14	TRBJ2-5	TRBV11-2	TGTGCCAGCAGCATAAACAGGGCCCAAGAGACCCAGTACTTC	CASSINRAQETQYF
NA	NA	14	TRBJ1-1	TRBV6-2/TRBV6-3	TGTGCCAGCAGTTACCGCAGGGATCGGTCTGAAGCTTTCTTT	CASSYRRDRSEAFF
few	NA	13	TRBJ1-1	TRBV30	TGTGCCTGGGAGAGGGGGAGTGGCACTGAAGCTTTCTTT	CAWERGSGTEAFF
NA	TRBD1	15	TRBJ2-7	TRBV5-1	TGCGCCAGCAGCTTGGCCGGGACAGGGGTTGGTGGACAGTACTTC	CASSLAGTGVGGQYF
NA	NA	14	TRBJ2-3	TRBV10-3	TGTGCCATCAGTGAGTCGAGGGTCACAGATACGCAGTATTTT	CAISESRVTDTQYF
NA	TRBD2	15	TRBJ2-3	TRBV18	TGTGCCAGCTCGCAGGGAGCGGGGGGCCGAGATACGCAGTATTTT	CASSQGAGGRDTQYF
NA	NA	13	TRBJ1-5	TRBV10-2	TGCGCCAGCAGTGGGACCGAATCTCGGCCCCAGCATTTT	CASSGTESRPQHF
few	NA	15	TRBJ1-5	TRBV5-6	TGTGCCAGCAGCTTAGGGACTTATAGCAATCAGCCCCAGCATTTT	CASSLGTYSNQPQHF
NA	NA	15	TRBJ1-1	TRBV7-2	TGTGCCAGCAGCTTAGACTCGGTAGGCAACACTGAAGCTTTCTTT	CASSLDSVGNTEAFF
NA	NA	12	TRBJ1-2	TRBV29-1	TGCAGCGTTGACAGTTTTAACTATGGCTACACCTTC	CSVDSFNYGYTF
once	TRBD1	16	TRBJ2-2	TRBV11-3	TGTGCCAGCAGCGCCCCCGGGACAGGGGGAACCGGGGAGCTGTTTTTT	CASSAPGTGGTGELFF
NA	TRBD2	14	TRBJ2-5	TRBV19	TGTGCCACCTCGGGACTAGCGCAGAAAGAGACCCAGTACTTC	CATSGLAQKETQYF
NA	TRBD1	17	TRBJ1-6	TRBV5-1	TGCGCCAGCAGGCAGGACAGGGAGAGCTCCTATAATTCACCCCTCCACTTT	CASRQDRESSYNSPLHF
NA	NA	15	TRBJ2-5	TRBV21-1	TGTGCCAGCAGGTTTTCCGACAGGGCGGGGGAGACCCAGTACTTC	CASRFSDRAGETQYF
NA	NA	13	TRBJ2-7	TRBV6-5	TGTGCCAGCAGTTACTCGAACGCGGGCGAGCAGTACTTC	CASSYSNAGEQYF
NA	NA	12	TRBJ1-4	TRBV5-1	TGCGCCAGCAGCTTACCGAATGAAAAACTGTTTTTT	CASSLPNEKLFF
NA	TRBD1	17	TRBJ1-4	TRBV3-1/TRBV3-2	TGTGCCAGCAGCCTATTCCGAGCCCCGGGGACAGGGGAAAAACTGTTTTTT	CASSLFRAPGTGEKLFF
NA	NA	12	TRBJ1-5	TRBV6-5	TGTGCCAGCAGGACAGCAAATCAGCCCCAGCATTTT	CASRTANQPQHF
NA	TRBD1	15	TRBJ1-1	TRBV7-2	TGTGCCAGCAGCGGACAGGGGGCCATAGGCACTGAAGCTTTCTTT	CASSGQGAIGTEAFF
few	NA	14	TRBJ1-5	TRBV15	TGTGCCACCAGCAGAGAGTCTAGCAATCAGCCCCAGCATTTT	CATSRESSNQPQHF
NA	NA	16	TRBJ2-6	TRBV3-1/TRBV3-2	TGTGCCAGCAGCCGAGGGTTGGGGTATGAGGCCAACGTCCTGACTTTC	CASSRGLGYEANVLTF
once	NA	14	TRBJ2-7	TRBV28	TGTGCCAGCAGCGCCGGGGGAACCTCCTACGAGCAGTACTTC	CASSAGGTSYEQYF
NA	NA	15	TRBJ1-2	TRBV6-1	TGTGCCAGCAGTGACGAATTGTCAGGGGCGAGTGGCTACACCTTC	CASSDELSGASGYTF
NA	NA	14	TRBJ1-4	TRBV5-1	TGCGCCAGCAGCTTGGATCTGGGGGGTGAAAAACTGTTTTTT	CASSLDLGGEKLFF
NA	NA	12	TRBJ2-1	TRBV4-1	TGCGCCAGCAGCCGGAAGGGGGTTGAGCAGTTCTTC	CASSRKGVEQFF
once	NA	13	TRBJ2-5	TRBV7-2	TGTGCCAGCAGCGCGTGGGTAAAAGAGACCCAGTACTTC	CASSAWVKETQYF
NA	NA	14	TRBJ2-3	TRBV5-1	TGCGCCACCTCCCTTGGCTCCCTCACAGATACGCAGTATTTT	CATSLGSLTDTQYF
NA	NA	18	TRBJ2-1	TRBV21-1	TGTGCCAGCAGCAAAGGAACGTGTGGGACAGGGTTTCTCGGTGAGCAGTTCTTC	CASSKGTCGTGFLGEQFF
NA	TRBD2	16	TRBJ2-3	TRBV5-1	TGCGCCAGCATCACCGGGACTAGCGGGGTAACAGATACGCAGTATTTT	CASITGTSGVTDTQYF
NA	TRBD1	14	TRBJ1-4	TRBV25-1	TGTGCCAGCAGGCCAGGGGGGTTGGCTGAAAAACTGTTTTTT	CASRPGGLAEKLFF
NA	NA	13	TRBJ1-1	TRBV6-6	TGTGCCAGCATTCAGGACGGCACTAGGGAAGCTTTCTTT	CASIQDGTREAFF
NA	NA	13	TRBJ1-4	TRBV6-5	TGTGCCAGCAGAAAATCGGGGGGTGAAAAACTGTTTTTT	CASRKSGGEKLFF
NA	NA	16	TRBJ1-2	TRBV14	TGTGCCAGCAGCCATCTCAAGGGCGGCCTCAACTATGGCTACACCTTC	CASSHLKGGLNYGYTF
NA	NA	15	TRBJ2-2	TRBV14	TGTGCCAGCAGCCAAGATATTTCGCGGACCGGGGAGCTGTTTTTT	CASSQDISRTGELFF
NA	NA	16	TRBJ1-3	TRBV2	TGTGCCAGCACTCGCTATCCGGGAGACTCTGGAAACACCATATATTTT	CASTRYPGDSGNTIYF